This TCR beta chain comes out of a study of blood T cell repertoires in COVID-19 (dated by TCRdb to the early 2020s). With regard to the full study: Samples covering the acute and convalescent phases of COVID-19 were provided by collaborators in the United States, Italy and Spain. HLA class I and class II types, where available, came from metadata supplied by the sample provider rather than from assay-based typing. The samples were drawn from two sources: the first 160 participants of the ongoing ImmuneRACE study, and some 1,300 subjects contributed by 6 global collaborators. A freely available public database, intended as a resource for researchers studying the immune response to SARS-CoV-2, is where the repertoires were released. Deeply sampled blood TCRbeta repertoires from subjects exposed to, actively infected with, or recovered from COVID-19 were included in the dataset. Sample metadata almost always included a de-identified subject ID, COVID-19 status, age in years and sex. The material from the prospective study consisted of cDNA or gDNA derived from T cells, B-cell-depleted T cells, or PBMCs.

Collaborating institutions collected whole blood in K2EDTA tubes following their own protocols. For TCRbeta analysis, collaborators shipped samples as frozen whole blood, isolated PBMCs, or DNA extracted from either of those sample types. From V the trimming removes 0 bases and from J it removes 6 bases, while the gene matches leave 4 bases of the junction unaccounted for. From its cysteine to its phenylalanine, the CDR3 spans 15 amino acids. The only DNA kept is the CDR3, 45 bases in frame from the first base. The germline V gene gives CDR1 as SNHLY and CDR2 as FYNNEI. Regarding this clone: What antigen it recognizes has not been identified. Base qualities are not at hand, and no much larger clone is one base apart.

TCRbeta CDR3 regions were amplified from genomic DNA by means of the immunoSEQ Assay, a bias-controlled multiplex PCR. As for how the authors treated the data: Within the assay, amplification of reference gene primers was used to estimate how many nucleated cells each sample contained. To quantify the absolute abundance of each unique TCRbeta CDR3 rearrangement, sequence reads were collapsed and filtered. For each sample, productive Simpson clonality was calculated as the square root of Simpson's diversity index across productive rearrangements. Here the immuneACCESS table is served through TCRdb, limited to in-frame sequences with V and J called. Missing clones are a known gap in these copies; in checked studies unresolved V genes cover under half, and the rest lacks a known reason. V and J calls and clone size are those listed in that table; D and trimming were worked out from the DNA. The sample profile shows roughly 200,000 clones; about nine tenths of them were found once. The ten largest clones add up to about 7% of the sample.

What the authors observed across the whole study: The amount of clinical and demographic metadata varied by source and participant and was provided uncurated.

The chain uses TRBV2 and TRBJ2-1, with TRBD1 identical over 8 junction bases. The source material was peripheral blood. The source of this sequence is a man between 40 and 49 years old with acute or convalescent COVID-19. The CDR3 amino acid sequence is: CASSEAETGVNEQFF. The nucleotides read TGTGCCAGCAGTGAAGCGGAGACAGGGGTCAATGAGCAGTTCTTC.